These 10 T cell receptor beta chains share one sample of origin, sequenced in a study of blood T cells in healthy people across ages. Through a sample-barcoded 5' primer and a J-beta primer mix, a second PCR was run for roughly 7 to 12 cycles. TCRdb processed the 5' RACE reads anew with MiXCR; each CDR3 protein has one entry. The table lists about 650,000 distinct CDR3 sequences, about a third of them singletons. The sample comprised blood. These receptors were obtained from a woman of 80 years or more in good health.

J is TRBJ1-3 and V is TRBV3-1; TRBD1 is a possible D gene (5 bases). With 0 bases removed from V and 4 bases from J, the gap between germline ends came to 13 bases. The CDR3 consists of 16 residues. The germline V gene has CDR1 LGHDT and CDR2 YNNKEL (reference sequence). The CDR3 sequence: CASSQDLWGFGNTIYF. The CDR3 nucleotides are TGTGCCAGCAGCCAAGATCTCTGGGGGTTCGGAAACACCATATATTTT. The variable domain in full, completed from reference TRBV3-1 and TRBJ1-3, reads DTAVSQTPKYLVTQMGNDKSIKCEQNLGHDTMYWYKQDSKKFLKIMFSYNNKELIINETVPNRFSPKSPDKAHLNLHINSLELGDSAVYFCASSQDLWGFGNTIYFGEGSWLTVV.

As DNA, the CDR3 is TGTGCCAGCAGATCAAGCGGGGGGCTATACAATGAGCAGTACTTC. Its translation: CASRSSGGLYNEQYF. The chain carries TRBV6-5 and TRBJ2-1; 9 bases agree with TRBD2. The J call may be incorrect, as the DNA end agrees better with TRBJ2-7. Germline values: CDR1 MNHEY, CDR2 SVGAGI. The CDR3 loop spans 15 amino acids.

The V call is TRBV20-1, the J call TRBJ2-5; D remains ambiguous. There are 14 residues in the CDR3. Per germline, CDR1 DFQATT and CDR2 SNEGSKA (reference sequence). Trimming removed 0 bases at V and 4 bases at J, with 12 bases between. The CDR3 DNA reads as TGCAGTGCTAGAGATGCAAGCGCGAGAGAGACCCAGTACTTC. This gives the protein CSARDASARETQYF.

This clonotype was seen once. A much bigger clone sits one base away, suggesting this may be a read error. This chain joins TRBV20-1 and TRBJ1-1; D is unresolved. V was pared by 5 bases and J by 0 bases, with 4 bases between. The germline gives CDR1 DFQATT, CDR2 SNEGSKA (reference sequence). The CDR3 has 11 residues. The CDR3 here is CSAVVNTEAFF. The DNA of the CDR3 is TGCAGTGCTGTCGTGAACACTGAAGCTTTCTTT.

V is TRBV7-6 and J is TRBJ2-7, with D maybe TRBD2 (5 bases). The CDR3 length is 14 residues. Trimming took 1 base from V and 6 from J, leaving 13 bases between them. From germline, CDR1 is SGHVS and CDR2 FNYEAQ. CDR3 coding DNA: TGTGCCAGCAGCTTAGGAGGGAAAAGCACCGAGCAGTACTTC. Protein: CASSLGGKSTEQYF.

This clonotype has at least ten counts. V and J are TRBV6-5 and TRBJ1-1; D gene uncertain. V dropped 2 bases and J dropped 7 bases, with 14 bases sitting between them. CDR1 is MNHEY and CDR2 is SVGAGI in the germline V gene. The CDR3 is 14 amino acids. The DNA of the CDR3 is TGTGCCAGCAGTTACCGCGGCGGAGACTTTGAAGCTTTCTTT. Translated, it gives CASSYRGGDFEAFF.

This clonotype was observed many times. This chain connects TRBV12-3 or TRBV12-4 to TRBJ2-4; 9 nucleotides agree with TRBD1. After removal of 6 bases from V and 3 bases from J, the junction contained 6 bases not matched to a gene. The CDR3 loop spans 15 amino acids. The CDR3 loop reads CASSQTGGGKNIQYF. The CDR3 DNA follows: TGTGCCAGCAGCCAGACAGGGGGTGGCAAAAACATTCAGTACTTC.

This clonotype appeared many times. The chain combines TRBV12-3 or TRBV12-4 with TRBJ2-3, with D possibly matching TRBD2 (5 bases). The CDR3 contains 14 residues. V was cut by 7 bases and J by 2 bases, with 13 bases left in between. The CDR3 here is CASNSARATDTQYF. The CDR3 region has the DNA TGTGCCAGCAACTCCGCGAGGGCCACAGATACGCAGTATTTT.

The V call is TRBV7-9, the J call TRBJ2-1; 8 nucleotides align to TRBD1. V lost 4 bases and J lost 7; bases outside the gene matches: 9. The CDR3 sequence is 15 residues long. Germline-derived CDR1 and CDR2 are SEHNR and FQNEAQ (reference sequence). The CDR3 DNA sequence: TGTGCCAGCAGCTCGACAGGGGTACGGGGAAATGAGCAGTTCTTC. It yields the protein CASSSTGVRGNEQFF.

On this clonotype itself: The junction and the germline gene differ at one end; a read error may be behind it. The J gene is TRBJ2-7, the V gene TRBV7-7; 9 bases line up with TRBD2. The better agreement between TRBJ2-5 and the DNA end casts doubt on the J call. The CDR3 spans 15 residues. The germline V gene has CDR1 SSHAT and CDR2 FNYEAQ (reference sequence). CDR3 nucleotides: TGTGCTAGCAGCTTAGATGCTAGCGGGGTTGGGACCCAGTACTTC. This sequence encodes CASSLDASGVGTQYF.